A single sample is the source of the 17 T cell receptor beta chains below, sequenced in a study of OX40 agonist ivuxolimab in advanced cancers. Using immunoSEQ multiplex PCR, the repertoire was profiled, and TCRdb retains in-frame clones only, with some absent. The table records about 100,000 clones, approximately 94% of them present only once. This material consisted of CD4+ or CD8+ T cells sorted from blood, taken in a trial of the OX40 agonist ivuxolimab. These receptors originate from an adult with an advanced solid tumor such as melanoma, head and neck, liver or kidney cancer.

J is TRBJ2-2 and V is TRBV20-1; D unclear. V was clipped by 5 bases and J by 5 bases, with 6 bases between them. The CDR3 contains 11 residues. Looked up from germline, CDR1 is DFQATT and CDR2 is SNEGSKA (reference sequence). CDR3 coding DNA: TGCAGTGCTTTCTTAACCGGGGAGCTGTTTTTT. Its protein is CSAFLTGELFF.

The V and J genes are TRBV4-3 and TRBJ2-2, with D possibly TRBD2 on 6 matching bases. V was shortened by 0 bases and J by 7 bases, with 18 bases between the two germline ends. This CDR3 has 17 residues. Germline CDR1 reads LGHNA; CDR2 reads YSLEER. The chain's CDR3 is CASSQDFRELWGGELFF. The CDR3 nucleotides read TGCGCCAGCAGCCAAGATTTCCGGGAGTTATGGGGCGGGGAGCTGTTTTTT.

Here the CDR3 DNA reads TGTGCCAGTAGTATAGAAGGGGGCCTTCAGCATTTT. It codes for CASSIEGGLQHF. The chain employs TRBV19 and TRBJ1-5, with 7 bases matching TRBD1. The ends lost 0 bases at V and 13 bases at J; junction bases unmatched: 3. This CDR3 is 12 amino acids long. Germline V gives CDR1 LNHDA, CDR2 SQIVND (reference sequence).

This chain joins TRBV6-5 and TRBJ2-5; TRBD2 agrees at 9 bases. CDR1 is MNHEY, CDR2 SVGAGI, per germline. V dropped 6 bases and J dropped 6; count of bases not matched to a gene: 11. The CDR3 runs to 15 residues. CDR3 in DNA: TGTGCCAGCAGCTCCTTTGGTAGCGGGAGTCAGACCCAGTACTTC. As protein: CASSSFGSGSQTQYF.

The chain recombines TRBV7-9 with TRBJ2-5; 7 bases map to TRBD2. Per the germline V gene, CDR1 is SEHNR and CDR2 is FQNEAQ (reference sequence). J gave up 1 base and V 5 bases, and 4 bases lay outside the gene matches. The CDR3 spans 14 residues. CDR3 sequence reads: CASSLGEGQETQYF. The CDR3 nucleotides are TGTGCCAGCAGCCTGGGGGAGGGCCAAGAGACCCAGTACTTC.

The chain has TRBV27 and TRBJ1-1; unclear D gene. Trimming took off 3 bases at V and 4 bases at J, with 9 bases between the two ends. This CDR3 has 13 residues. Germline V gene data show CDR1 as MNHEY and CDR2 as SMNVEV (reference sequence). The DNA of the CDR3 is TGTGCCAGCAGTTTGGACGTCGGCACTGAAGCTTTCTTT. Translated, it gives CASSLDVGTEAFF.

This chain joins TRBV6-5 and TRBJ2-7; D gene uncertain. The CDR3 has 13 amino acids. V lost 4 bases, J lost 6 bases, and 13 bases lay in between. Per germline, CDR1 MNHEY and CDR2 SVGAGI. Here the CDR3 DNA reads TGTGCCAGCAGTTCTCACCCACTGAGCGAGCAGTACTTC. This encodes CASSSHPLSEQYF.

The chain uses TRBV2 and TRBJ2-1; D gene ambiguous. Germline loops: CDR1 SNHLY, CDR2 FYNNEI. With 7 bases removed from V and 4 bases from J, the gap between germline ends came to 8 bases. The CDR3 contains 12 residues. The CDR3 here is CASTLGYNEQFF. The CDR3 DNA reads as TGTGCCAGCACCCTAGGGTACAATGAGCAGTTCTTC.

This clone was detected only once. The V call is TRBV4-1, the J call TRBJ2-1; no reliable D call. The length of the CDR3 is 16 residues. Trimming took 2 bases from V and 0 from J, leaving 11 bases between them. Germline assignment: CDR1 MGHRA and CDR2 YSYEKL. DNA for the CDR3: TGCGCCAGCAGCCAACTCGGGCGAAGCTCCTACAATGAGCAGTTCTTC. This gives the protein CASSQLGRSSYNEQFF.

This chain uses TRBV15 with TRBJ2-5, with D possibly being TRBD1 (5 bases). The CDR3 sequence is 13 residues long. CDR1 LNHNV and CDR2 YYDKDF come from the germline V gene (reference sequence). Trimming stripped 1 base from V and 5 bases from J, with 8 bases between. This CDR3 is CATSRAGWETQYF. The CDR3 region has the DNA TGTGCCACCAGCAGAGCAGGGTGGGAGACCCAGTACTTC.

The rearrangement links TRBV5-5 to TRBJ1-5; D gene uncertain. Germline V lookup: CDR1 SGHKS, CDR2 YYEKEE (reference sequence). The CDR3 contains 13 residues. The V gene lost 0 bases and the J gene lost 5 bases, with 6 bases spanning the gap. The CDR3 is CASSLGADQPQHF. In DNA, the CDR3 is TGTGCCAGCAGCTTGGGGGCAGATCAGCCCCAGCATTTT. The whole variable domain, remainder taken from reference TRBV5-5 and TRBJ1-5, is DAGVTQSPTHLIKTRGQQVTLRCSPISGHKSVSWYQQVLGQGPQFIFQYYEKEERGRGNFPDRFSARQFPNYSSELNVNALLLGDSALYLCASSLGADQPQHFGDGTRLSIL.

The V call is TRBV28, the J call TRBJ2-2; 9 nucleotides align to TRBD2. The germline V gene encodes CDR1 MDHEN and CDR2 SYDVKM. This CDR3 comprises 21 residues. V lost 3 bases and J lost 2; bases outside the gene matches: 19. CDR3 sequence: CASSFGRGRQLAGQNTGELFF. DNA for the CDR3: TGTGCCAGCAGTTTCGGTCGGGGTAGGCAACTAGCGGGCCAAAACACCGGGGAGCTGTTTTTT.

V is TRBV2 and J is TRBJ1-6, with D uncertain. This CDR3 contains 18 residues. Trimming left V 1 base short and J 0 bases short, with 13 bases between. Germline V gene sequence: CDR1 SNHLY, CDR2 FYNNEI. The CDR3 nucleotides are TGTGCCAGCAGTGAAGAACGCCCAGTTCCCTCCTATAATTCACCCCTCCACTTT. This encodes CASSEERPVPSYNSPLHF.

V and J are TRBV28 and TRBJ1-1; D is possibly TRBD1 (6 bases). Trimming pared 2 bases from V and 4 bases from J, leaving 8 bases between. Germline CDR1 and CDR2: MDHEN and SYDVKM. This CDR3 region has 13 residues. The CDR3 DNA reads as TGTGCCAGCAGTTTAACAGGGAGCACTGAAGCTTTCTTT. It encodes CASSLTGSTEAFF. Looking up the rest from reference TRBV28 and TRBJ1-1 gives the full variable domain: DVKVTQSSRYLVKRTGEKVFLECVQDMDHENMFWYRQDPGLGLRLIYFSYDVKMKEKGDIPEGYSVSREKKERFSLILESASTNQTSMYLCASSLTGSTEAFFGQGTRLTVV.

The V gene is TRBV27, the J gene TRBJ2-5, with a tentative D call TRBD1 (6 bases). Trimming stripped 3 bases from V and 2 bases from J, with 13 bases between. Germline loops: CDR1 MNHEY, CDR2 SMNVEV (reference sequence). The CDR3 runs to 15 residues. CDR3 nucleotide sequence: TGTGCCAGCAGTTTGAACCTCGGACAGCAAGAGACCCAGTACTTC. Its translation: CASSLNLGQQETQYF.

A note on this clone: One end of the junction fails to match germline, which may point to a read error. The chain employs TRBV6-5 and TRBJ1-5; D unclear. Germline CDR1 reads MNHEY; CDR2 reads SVGAGI. CDR3 size: 11 residues. The CDR3 protein is CASSEARVGNF. In DNA, the CDR3 is TGTGCCAGCAGTGAAGCTAGGGTTGGGAATTTT.

J is TRBJ1-3 and V is TRBV5-1; 7 nucleotides agree with TRBD1. The CDR3 covers 15 residues. The V gene's germline CDR1 is SGHRS and CDR2 YFSETQ. V lost 0 bases and J lost 3; bases outside the gene matches: 3. CDR3: CASSLGGGIGNTIYF. The CDR3 nucleotides read TGCGCCAGCAGCTTGGGAGGGGGCATTGGAAACACCATATATTTT.